Following are 20 T cell receptor beta chains from one sample sequenced in a study of T cell clusters in autoimmune cytopenias. Tens of thousands of genome equivalents of blood DNA were amplified for TRB. Multiplex touch-down PCR amplified TRB using TRB-A and TRB-B pools in one tube. TCRdb reanalyzed the multiplex PCR reads, giving one entry per CDR3 protein sequence and no DNA. This sample contains about 9,500 distinct CDR3 sequences. The sequencing sample was made of peripheral blood. These receptors originate from a human donor with an autoimmune cytopenia or autoimmune hepatitis (not recorded which).

V gene TRBV29-1 combines with J gene TRBJ1-1; the TCRdb call, TRBD1, lacks DNA for checking. The CDR3 has 16 residues. Germline CDR1 and CDR2: SQVTM and ANQGSEA. CDR3 region: CSVVEMKNPLNTEAFF. The whole variable domain, filled in from reference TRBV29-1 and TRBJ1-1, reads SAVISQKPSRDICQRGTSLTIQCQVDSQVTMMFWYRQQPGQSLTLIATANQGSEATYESGFVIDKFPISRPNLTFSTLTVSNMSPEDSSIYLCSVVEMKNPLNTEAFFGQGTRLTVV.

This clonotype registers medium-sized by frequency. The chain combines TRBV27 with TRBJ2-1; the TCRdb D gene call, TRBD1, has no DNA to confirm it. This CDR3 contains 17 residues. Looked up from germline, CDR1 is MNHEY and CDR2 is SMNVEV (reference sequence). This chain's CDR3 is CASSYRGGAQTDNEQFF.

The CDR3 loop reads CASRWTSGSTYEQYF. This chain connects TRBV6-6 to TRBJ2-7; TCRdb indicates TRBD2, and absent DNA this call remains unverified. The CDR3 is made up of 15 amino acids. Germline values: CDR1 MNHNY, CDR2 SVGAGI (reference sequence).

V gene TRBV2 combines with J gene TRBJ1-1. The germline V gene has CDR1 SNHLY and CDR2 FYNNEI. The CDR3 consists of 13 residues. The CDR3 sequence is CASTLGENTEAFF.

The rearrangement links TRBV20-1 to TRBJ1-2; the TCRdb D gene call, TRBD1, has no DNA to confirm it. The CDR3 has 12 residues. Germline loops: CDR1 DFQATT, CDR2 SNEGSKA (reference sequence). The CDR3 protein is CSALDRGFGYTF.

The V call is TRBV11-2, the J call TRBJ2-7; TCRdb's D gene call, TRBD2, goes unchecked for lack of DNA. The V gene's germline CDR1 is SGHAT and CDR2 FQNNGV. The CDR3 runs to 15 residues. The CDR3 is CASSLLTSGGREKYF.

Considering frequency, this clonotype is medium-sized. J is TRBJ2-1 and V is TRBV19; TCRdb selects TRBD2, and the lack of DNA leaves this call unchecked. Germline V gene sequence: CDR1 LNHDA, CDR2 SQIVND (reference sequence). CDR3 length: 13 amino acids. CDR3 loop: CASSRTNYNEQFF.

The gene calls are TRBV7-9 and TRBJ2-1; the TCRdb D gene call, TRBD2, has no DNA to confirm it. The CDR3 totals 21 residues. CDR1 and CDR2 from the germline V gene are SEHNR and FQNEAQ (reference sequence). The CDR3 loop is CASSLDGTSGRAFGSYNEQFF.

The chain employs TRBV19 and TRBJ1-6; TCRdb picks TRBD1, but there is no DNA to check that call. This CDR3 region has 16 residues. Germline CDR1 is LNHDA and CDR2 is SQIVND (reference sequence). Here the CDR3 reads CASSIHLTVENSPLHF.

This chain links TRBV20-1 with TRBJ2-5. The length of the CDR3 is 13 residues. Germline values: CDR1 DFQATT, CDR2 SNEGSKA (reference sequence). CDR3 amino acids: CSARDPVSETQYF.

This clonotype counts as medium-sized by frequency. V and J are TRBV19 and TRBJ1-2; as DNA is missing, the TRBD1 call by TCRdb cannot be tested. Germline values: CDR1 LNHDA, CDR2 SQIVND (reference sequence). This CDR3 has 14 residues. The CDR3 reads CASSIRTVNYGYTF. The complete variable domain, with remaining parts taken from reference TRBV19 and TRBJ1-2, reads DGGITQSPKYLFRKEGQNVTLSCEQNLNHDAMYWYRQDPGQGLRLIYYSQIVNDFQKGDIAEGYSVSREKKESFPLTVTSAQKNPTAFYLCASSIRTVNYGYTFGSGTRLTVV.

The gene calls are TRBV6-5 and TRBJ1-1; with no DNA, the TCRdb D assignment of TRBD1 cannot be verified. The CDR3 covers 11 residues. Germline V gene sequence: CDR1 MNHEY, CDR2 SVGAGI. The CDR3 sequence is CATFGGTEAFF.

This sequence joins TRBV7-6 and TRBJ2-1; without DNA, the TCRdb call of TRBD2 cannot be checked. The CDR3 length is 16 residues. From germline, CDR1 is SGHVS and CDR2 FNYEAQ. This CDR3 is CASSLWTSDNYNEQFF.

Frequency places this clonotype as medium-sized. The chain carries TRBV6-5 and TRBJ1-6; TCRdb indicates TRBD1, and absent DNA this call remains unverified. This CDR3 spans 16 amino acids. Per germline, CDR1 MNHEY and CDR2 SVGAGI. The CDR3 reads CASSYRQGGAGTPLHF.

The genes are TRBV20-1 and TRBJ2-3. The CDR3 runs to 15 residues. The germline CDR1 and CDR2 sequences are DFQATT and SNEGSKA (reference sequence). CDR3 residues: CSARVDGVTADTQYF.

The chain has TRBV6-2 or TRBV6-3 and TRBJ2-7; checking the TCRdb D call of TRBD1 is not possible without DNA. This CDR3 has 16 residues. Looked up from germline, CDR1 is MNHEY and CDR2 is SVGEGT. The CDR3 loop is CASSYPLTGFAYEQYF.

This chain uses TRBV7-9 with TRBJ2-7. Germline CDR1 is SEHNR and CDR2 is FQNEAQ (reference sequence). The CDR3 is made up of 12 amino acids. Here the CDR3 reads CASSFGQNEQYF.

The chain uses TRBV30 and TRBJ1-6. The germline V gene has CDR1 GTSNPN and CDR2 SVGIG (reference sequence). The CDR3 spans 15 residues. This CDR3 is CAWSVPAGGNSPLHF.

The rearrangement links TRBV6-5 to TRBJ1-1. CDR1 and CDR2 from the germline V gene are MNHEY and SVGAGI. CDR3 length: 14 amino acids. CDR3 region: CASSYSSENTEAFF.

The rearrangement joins TRBV4-3 to TRBJ1-2. Germline values: CDR1 LGHNA, CDR2 YSLEER. The CDR3 is 13 residues long. The chain's CDR3 is CASSQDMERGYTF.